Listed below are T cell receptor beta chains from one sample, sequenced in a study of T cell changes during pregnancy in multiple sclerosis. The protocol was immunoSEQ multiplex PCR, while the TCRdb copy is restricted to in-frame clones and leaves out a portion. This sample has some 59,000 clones, with approximately 91% found just once. This specimen was peripheral blood, taken in the second trimester of pregnancy. These receptors were obtained from a female donor with multiple sclerosis, enrolled in a pregnancy study. CDR3s include the opening cysteine and the closing phenylalanine or tryptophan. The D gene is left open where the match is weak.

V gene	J gene	D gene	CDR3 protein
TRBV5-1	TRBJ1-1	.	CASSLARAAEAFF
TRBV5-1	TRBJ2-7	TRBD2	CASSLDSGGLYEQYF
TRBV11-3	TRBJ2-3	TRBD2	CASSLGRGGNFYTQYF
TRBV6-1	TRBJ1-5	TRBD1	CASSAQGDQPQHF
TRBV25-1	TRBJ1-1	.	CASATLQGNTEAFF
TRBV10-2	TRBJ2-3	TRBD1	CASSDSDRTDTQYF
TRBV10-1	TRBJ1-1	TRBD1	CASSQGLNTEAFF
TRBV4-3	TRBJ2-3	TRBD2	CASSQDLAGATDTQYF
TRBV18	TRBJ2-3	.	CASSPWVDTTDTQYF
TRBV7-3	TRBJ1-1	.	CASSLSGGGTEAFF
TRBV5-1	TRBJ2-5	TRBD2	CASSLLAGQETQYF
TRBV5-5	TRBJ1-6	.	CASSLGGTSSYNSPLHF
TRBV5-8	TRBJ2-3	.	CASTLLDTQYF
TRBV6-1	TRBJ1-6	.	CASSERGSYNSPLHF
TRBV4-1	TRBJ1-1	.	CASSQGLLGTEAFF
TRBV15	TRBJ1-1	TRBD1	CATSIFPGGWTEAFF
TRBV4-1	TRBJ2-3	.	CASSQDPGRRAEYF
TRBV28	TRBJ2-5	TRBD2	CASSLFGLAETQETQYF
TRBV14	TRBJ2-2	.	CASSPRRGGRVDTGELFF
TRBV18	TRBJ2-1	TRBD1	CASSRAGTGENEQFF
TRBV9	TRBJ2-7	.	CASSRDKSSYEQYF
TRBV6-1	TRBJ1-5	TRBD1	CASTTRGGNQPQHF
TRBV27	TRBJ1-1	.	CASGGDGLNTEAFF
TRBV2	TRBJ1-2	.	CASSEGSSIYGYTF
TRBV2	TRBJ2-2	.	CASGGTSYTGELFF
TRBV28	TRBJ2-1	.	CASSLQGGNNEQFF
TRBV5-5	TRBJ1-5	.	CASSLRLNQPQHF